This is a list of T cell receptor beta chains from one sample in a study of blood T cell repertoires in COVID-19. TCRdb keeps only in-frame clones here, not all; method: immunoSEQ multiplex PCR. This table holds roughly 150,000 clones, approximately 90% found once. Sequencing was done on a sample of peripheral blood. These receptors originate from a woman aged 55-69 years with active COVID-19. Both conserved end residues are part of each CDR3.

J gene	V gene	CDR3 protein
TRBJ2-5	TRBV6-5	CASRLQQGGETQYF
TRBJ2-7	TRBV28	CASTLQGASYEQYF
TRBJ2-1	TRBV3-1/TRBV3-2	CASSPPGEVGNEQFF
TRBJ1-1	TRBV7-9	CAGSTGFNTEAFF
TRBJ2-1	TRBV7-9	CASSPVGGRSHNEQFF
TRBJ2-5	TRBV7-9	CASSLARLAAVITRETQYF
TRBJ2-2	TRBV6-2/TRBV6-3	CASSYFQENTGELFF
TRBJ2-5	TRBV5-4	CASSSGTSGNRVYQETQYF
TRBJ1-5	TRBV6-2/TRBV6-3	CASSFFPGGQYPQPQHF
TRBJ2-1	TRBV6-4	CASSASGSSLGEQFF
TRBJ2-1	TRBV2	CASFGGVRDEQFF
TRBJ2-7	TRBV3-1/TRBV3-2	CASSPASVFEQYF
TRBJ2-1	TRBV4-1	CASSHPWGLGYNEQFF